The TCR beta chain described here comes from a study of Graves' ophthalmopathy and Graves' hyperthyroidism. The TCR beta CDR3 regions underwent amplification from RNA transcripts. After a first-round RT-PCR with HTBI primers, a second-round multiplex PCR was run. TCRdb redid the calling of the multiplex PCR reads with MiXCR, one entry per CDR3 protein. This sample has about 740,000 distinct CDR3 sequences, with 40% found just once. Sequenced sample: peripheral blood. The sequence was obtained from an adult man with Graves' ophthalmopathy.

DNA for the CDR3: TGCAGTGTTGGGGAAGGGGGGGTTGAAAAACTGTTTTTT. Protein sequence: CSVGEGGVEKLFF. The chain couples TRBV20-1 to TRBJ1-4; a weak D match, TRBD1 (6 bases). The CDR3 consists of 13 residues. The V gene's germline CDR1 is DFQATT and CDR2 SNEGSKA (reference sequence). Trimming left V 7 bases short and J 7 bases short, with 16 bases between.